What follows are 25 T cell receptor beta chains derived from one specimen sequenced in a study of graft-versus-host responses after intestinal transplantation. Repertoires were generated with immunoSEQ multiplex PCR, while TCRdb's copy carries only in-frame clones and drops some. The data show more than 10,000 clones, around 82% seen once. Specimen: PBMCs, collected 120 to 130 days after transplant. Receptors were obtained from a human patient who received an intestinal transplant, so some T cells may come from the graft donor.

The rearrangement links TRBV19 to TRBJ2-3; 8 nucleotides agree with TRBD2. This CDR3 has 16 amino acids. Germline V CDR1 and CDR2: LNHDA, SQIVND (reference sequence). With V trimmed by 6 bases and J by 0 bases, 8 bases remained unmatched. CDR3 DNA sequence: TGTGCCAGTAGCCTCGTGGCTAGCGGGAGCACAGATACGCAGTATTTT. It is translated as CASSLVASGSTDTQYF.

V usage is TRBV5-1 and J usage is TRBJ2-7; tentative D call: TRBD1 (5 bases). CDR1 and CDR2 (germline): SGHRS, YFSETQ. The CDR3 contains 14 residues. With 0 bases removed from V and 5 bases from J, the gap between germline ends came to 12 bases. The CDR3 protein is CASSLAGIDDEQYF. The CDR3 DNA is TGCGCCAGCAGCTTGGCAGGGATCGACGACGAGCAGTACTTC.

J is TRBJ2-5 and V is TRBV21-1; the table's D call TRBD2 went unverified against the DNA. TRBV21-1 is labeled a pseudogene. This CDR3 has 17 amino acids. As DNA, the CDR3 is TGTGCCAGCAGCCCCCGCGGGGGAGACAGTACGCGTGAGACCCAGTACTTC. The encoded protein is CASSPRGGDSTRETQYF.

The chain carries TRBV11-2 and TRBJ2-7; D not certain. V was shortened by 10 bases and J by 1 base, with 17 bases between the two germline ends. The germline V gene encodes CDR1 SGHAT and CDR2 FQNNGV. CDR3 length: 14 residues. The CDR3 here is CATSRTPRSYEQYF. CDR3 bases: TGTGCCACCTCTAGGACGCCGAGGTCCTACGAGCAGTACTTC. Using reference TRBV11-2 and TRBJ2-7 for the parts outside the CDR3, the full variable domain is EAGVAQSPRYKIIEKRQSVAFWCNPISGHATLYWYQQILGQGPKLLIQFQNNGVVDDSQLPKDRFSAERLKGVDSTLKIQPAKLEDSAVYLCATSRTPRSYEQYFGPGTRLTVT.

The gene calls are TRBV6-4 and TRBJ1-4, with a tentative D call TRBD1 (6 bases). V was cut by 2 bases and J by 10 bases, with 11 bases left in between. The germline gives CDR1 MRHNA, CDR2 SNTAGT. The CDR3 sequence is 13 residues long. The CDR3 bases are TGTGCCAGCAGTGACGGGGGGGCAGGAAAACTGTTTTTT. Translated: CASSDGGAGKLFF.

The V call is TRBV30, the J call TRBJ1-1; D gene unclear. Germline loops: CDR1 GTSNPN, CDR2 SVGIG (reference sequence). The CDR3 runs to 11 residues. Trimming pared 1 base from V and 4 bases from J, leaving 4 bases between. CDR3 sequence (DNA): TGTGCCTGGAGTGCTAGCACTGAAGCTTTCTTT. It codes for CAWSASTEAFF.

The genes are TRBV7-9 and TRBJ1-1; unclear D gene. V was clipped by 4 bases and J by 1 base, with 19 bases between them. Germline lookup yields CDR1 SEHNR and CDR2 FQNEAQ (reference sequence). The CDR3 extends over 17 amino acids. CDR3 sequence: CASSSIGSSGGNTEAFF. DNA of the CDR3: TGTGCCAGCAGCTCAATAGGGTCCTCGGGAGGGAACACTGAAGCTTTCTTT. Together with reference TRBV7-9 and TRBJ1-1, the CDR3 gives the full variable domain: DTGVSQNPRHKITKRGQNVTFRCDPISEHNRLYWYRQTLGQGPEFLTYFQNEAQLEKSRLLSDRFSAERPKGSFSTLEIQRTEQGDSAMYLCASSSIGSSGGNTEAFFGQGTRLTVV.

The DNA of the CDR3 is TGTGCCAGCAGTGGAAAGCCAACTGGACAAAGTCGGGCCAACGTCCTGACTTTC. Translating gives CASSGKPTGQSRANVLTF. J is TRBJ2-6 and V is TRBV25-1; TRBD1 is a possible D gene (5 bases). V lost 4 bases and J 5 bases, leaving 21 bases between the germline ends. In germline, CDR1 is MGHDK, CDR2 SYGVNS. The CDR3 is 18 residues long.

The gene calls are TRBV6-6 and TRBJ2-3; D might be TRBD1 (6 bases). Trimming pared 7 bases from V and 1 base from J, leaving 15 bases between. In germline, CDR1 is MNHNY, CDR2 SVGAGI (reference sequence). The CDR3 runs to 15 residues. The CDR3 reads CASTKDRPGTDTQYF. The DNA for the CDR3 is TGTGCCAGCACCAAAGACAGGCCGGGCACAGATACGCAGTATTTT.

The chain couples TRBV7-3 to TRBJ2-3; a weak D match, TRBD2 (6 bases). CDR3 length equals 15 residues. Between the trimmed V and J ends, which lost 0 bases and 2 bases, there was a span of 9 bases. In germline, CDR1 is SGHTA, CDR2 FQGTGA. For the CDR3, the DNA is TGTGCCAGCAGCTTAACGGCTAGCGCCACAGATACGCAGTATTTT. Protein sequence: CASSLTASATDTQYF.

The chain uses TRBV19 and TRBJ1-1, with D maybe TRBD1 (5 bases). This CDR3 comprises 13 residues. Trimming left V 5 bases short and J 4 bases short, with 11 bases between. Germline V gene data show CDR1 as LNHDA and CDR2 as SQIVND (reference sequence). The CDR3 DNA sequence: TGTGCCAGTAGTGACGGCGGGGCCACTGAAGCTTTCTTT. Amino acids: CASSDGGATEAFF.

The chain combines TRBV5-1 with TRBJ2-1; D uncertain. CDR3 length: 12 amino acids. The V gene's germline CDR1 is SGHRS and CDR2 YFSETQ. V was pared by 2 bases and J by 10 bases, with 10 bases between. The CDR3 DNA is TGCGCCAGCAGCTTCCCTTTGGGCGAGCAGTTCTTC. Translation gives CASSFPLGEQFF. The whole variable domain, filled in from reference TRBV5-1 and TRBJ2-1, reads KAGVTQTPRYLIKTRGQQVTLSCSPISGHRSVSWYQQTPGQGLQFLFEYFSETQRNKGNFPGRFSGRQFSNSRSEMNVSTLELGDSALYLCASSFPLGEQFFGPGTRLTVL.

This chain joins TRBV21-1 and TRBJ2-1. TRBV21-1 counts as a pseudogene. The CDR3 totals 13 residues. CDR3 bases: TGTGCCAGCAGCCAAGGCCCCCTCAATGAGCAGTTCTTC. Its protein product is CASSQGPLNEQFF.

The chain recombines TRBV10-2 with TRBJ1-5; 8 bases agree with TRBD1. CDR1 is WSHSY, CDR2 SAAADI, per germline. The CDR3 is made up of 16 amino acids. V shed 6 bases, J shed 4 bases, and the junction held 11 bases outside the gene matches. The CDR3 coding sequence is TGCGCCAGCAGATCCCATGGGACAGGAGAAAATCAGCCCCAGCATTTT. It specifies CASRSHGTGENQPQHF.

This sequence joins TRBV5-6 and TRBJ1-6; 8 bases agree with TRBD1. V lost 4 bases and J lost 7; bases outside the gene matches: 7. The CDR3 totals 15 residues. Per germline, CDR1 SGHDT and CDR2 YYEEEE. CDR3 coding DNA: TGTGCCAGCAGCGAAGGACAGGGAGGCAATTCACCCCTCCACTTT. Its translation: CASSEGQGGNSPLHF.

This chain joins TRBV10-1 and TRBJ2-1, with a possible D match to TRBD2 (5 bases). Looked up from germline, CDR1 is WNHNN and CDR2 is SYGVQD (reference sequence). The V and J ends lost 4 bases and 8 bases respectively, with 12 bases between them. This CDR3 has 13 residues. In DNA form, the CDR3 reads TGCGCCAGCAGTGGCCAACTAGTCTATGAGCAGTTCTTC. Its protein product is CASSGQLVYEQFF.

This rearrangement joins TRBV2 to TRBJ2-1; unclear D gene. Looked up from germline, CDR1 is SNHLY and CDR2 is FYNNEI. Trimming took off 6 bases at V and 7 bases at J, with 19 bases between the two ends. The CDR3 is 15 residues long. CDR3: CASRDAVLNSNEQFF. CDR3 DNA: TGTGCCAGCAGGGACGCGGTTCTGAACTCGAATGAGCAGTTCTTC.

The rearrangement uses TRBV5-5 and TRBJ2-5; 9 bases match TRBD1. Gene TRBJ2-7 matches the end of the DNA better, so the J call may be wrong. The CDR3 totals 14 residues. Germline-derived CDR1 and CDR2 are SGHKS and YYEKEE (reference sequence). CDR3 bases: TGTGCCACCCGACAGAGACAGGGGGAGGTCGAGCAGTACTTC. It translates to CATRQRQGEVEQYF.

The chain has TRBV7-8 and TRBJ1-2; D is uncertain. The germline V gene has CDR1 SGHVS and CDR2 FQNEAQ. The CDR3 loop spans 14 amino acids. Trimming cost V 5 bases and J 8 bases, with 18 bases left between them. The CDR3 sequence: CASSPLDMAAGYTF. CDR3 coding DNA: TGTGCCAGCAGCCCCCTCGATATGGCGGCGGGCTACACCTTC.

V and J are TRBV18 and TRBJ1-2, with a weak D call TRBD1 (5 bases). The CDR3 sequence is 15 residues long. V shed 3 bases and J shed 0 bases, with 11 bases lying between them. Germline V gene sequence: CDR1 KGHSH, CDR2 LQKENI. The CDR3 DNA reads TGTGCCAGCTCACCGGCTAGACAGTCTAACTATGGCTACACCTTC. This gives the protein CASSPARQSNYGYTF.

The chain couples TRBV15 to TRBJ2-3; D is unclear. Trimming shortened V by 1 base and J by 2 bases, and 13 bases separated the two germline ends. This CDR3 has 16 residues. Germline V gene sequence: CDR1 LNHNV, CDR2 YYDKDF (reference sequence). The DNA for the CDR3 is TGTGCCACCAGCAGAGTGCTGAGGCAGCTCACAGATACGCAGTATTTT. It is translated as CATSRVLRQLTDTQYF.

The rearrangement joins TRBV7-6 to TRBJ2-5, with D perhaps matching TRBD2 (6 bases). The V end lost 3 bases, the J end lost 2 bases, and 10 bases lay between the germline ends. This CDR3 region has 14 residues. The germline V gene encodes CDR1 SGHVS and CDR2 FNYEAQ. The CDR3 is CASSFSSGQETQYF. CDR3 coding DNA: TGTGCCAGCAGCTTTTCAAGCGGGCAAGAGACCCAGTACTTC. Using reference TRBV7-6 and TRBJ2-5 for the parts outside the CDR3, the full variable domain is GAGVSQSPRYKVTKRGQDVALRCDPISGHVSLYWYRQALGQGPEFLTYFNYEAQQDKSGLPNDRFSAERPEGSISTLTIQRTEQRDSAMYRCASSFSSGQETQYFGPGTRLLVL.

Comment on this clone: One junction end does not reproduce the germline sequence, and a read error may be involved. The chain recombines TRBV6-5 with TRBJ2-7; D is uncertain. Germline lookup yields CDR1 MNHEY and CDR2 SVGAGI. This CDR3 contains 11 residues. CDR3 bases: TGTGCCATCAGTGGGAATTACGAGCAGTACTTC. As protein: CAISGNYEQYF.

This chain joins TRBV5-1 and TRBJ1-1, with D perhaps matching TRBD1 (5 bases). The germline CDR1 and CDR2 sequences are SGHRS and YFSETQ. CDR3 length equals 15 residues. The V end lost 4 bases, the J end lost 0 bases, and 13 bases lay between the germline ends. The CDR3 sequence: CASSPHEGVNTEAFF. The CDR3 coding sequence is TGCGCCAGCAGCCCCCATGAAGGGGTGAACACTGAAGCTTTCTTT.

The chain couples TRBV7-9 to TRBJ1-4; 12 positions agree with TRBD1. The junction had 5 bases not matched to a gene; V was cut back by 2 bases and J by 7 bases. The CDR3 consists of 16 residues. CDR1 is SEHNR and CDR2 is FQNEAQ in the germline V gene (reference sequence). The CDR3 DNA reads TGTGCCAGCAGCTTACCGAGGGACAGGGGGCTTGAAAAACTGTTTTTT. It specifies CASSLPRDRGLEKLFF.